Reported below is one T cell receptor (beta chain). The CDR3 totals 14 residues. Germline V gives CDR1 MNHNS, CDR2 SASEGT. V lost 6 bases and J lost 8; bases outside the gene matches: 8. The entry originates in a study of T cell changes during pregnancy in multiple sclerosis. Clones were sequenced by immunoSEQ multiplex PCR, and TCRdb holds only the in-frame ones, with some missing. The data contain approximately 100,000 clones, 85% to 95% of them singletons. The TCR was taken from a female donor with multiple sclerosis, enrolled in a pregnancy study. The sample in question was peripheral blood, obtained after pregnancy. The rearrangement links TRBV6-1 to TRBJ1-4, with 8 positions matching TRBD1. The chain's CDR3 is CASSKGQGWEKLFF. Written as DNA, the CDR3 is TGTGCCAGCAGCAAAGGACAGGGATGGGAAAAACTGTTTTTT.